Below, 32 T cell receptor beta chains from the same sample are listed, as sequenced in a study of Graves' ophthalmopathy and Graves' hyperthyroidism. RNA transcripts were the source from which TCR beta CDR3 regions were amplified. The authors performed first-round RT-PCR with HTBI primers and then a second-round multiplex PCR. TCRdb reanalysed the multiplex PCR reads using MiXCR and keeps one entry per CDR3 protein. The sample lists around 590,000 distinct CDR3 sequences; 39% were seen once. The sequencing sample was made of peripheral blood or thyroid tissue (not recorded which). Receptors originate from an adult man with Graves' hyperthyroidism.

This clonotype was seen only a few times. The CDR3 here is CASSPTRFSDEQYF. Written as DNA, the CDR3 is TGTGCCAGTAGCCCAACCCGGTTTAGCGACGAGCAGTACTTC. This rearrangement joins TRBV19 to TRBJ2-7, with TRBD2 as a possible D gene (5 bases). The V and J ends lost 6 bases and 5 bases respectively, with 17 bases between them. This CDR3 has 14 residues. The germline gives CDR1 LNHDA, CDR2 SQIVND (reference sequence).

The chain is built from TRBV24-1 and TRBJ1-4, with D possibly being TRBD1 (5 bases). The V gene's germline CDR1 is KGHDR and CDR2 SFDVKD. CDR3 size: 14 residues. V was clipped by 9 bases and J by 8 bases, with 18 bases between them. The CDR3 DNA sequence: TGTGCCACCTCTCGCTCGGGACCTAGCGAAAAACTGTTTTTT. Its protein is CATSRSGPSEKLFF.

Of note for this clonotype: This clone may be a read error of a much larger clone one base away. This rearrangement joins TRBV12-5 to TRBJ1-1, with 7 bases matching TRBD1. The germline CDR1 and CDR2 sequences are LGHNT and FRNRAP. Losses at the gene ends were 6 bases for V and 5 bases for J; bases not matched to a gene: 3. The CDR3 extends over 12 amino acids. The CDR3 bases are TGTGCTAGTGGGCGGGACAGAACTGAAGCTTTCTTT. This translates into CASGRDRTEAFF.

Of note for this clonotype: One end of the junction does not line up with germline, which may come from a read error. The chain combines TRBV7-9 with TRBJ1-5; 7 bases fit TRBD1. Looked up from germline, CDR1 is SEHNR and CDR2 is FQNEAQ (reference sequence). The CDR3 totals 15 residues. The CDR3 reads CASSSRRGHEQPQHF. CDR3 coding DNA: TGTGCTAGCAGCTCCCGGAGGGGGCACGAGCAGCCCCAGCATTTT. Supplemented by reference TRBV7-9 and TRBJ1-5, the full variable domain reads DTGVSQNPRHKITKRGQNVTFRCDPISEHNRLYWYRQTLGQGPEFLTYFQNEAQLEKSRLLSDRFSAERPKGSFSTLEIQRTEQGDSAMYLCASSSRRGHEQPQHFGDGTRLSIL.

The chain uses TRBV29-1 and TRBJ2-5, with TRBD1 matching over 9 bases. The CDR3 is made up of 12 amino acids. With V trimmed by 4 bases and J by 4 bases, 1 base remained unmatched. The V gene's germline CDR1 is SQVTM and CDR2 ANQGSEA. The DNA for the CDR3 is TGCAGCGTTGTGGACAGGGGAGAGACCCAGTACTTC. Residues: CSVVDRGETQYF.

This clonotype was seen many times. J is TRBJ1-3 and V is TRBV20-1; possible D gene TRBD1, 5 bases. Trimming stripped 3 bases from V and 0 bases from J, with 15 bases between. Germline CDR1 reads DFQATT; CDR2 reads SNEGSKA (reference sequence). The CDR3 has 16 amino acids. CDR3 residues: CSARADRFVSGNTIYF. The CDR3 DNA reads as TGCAGTGCTAGGGCTGACAGATTCGTCTCTGGAAACACCATATATTTT.

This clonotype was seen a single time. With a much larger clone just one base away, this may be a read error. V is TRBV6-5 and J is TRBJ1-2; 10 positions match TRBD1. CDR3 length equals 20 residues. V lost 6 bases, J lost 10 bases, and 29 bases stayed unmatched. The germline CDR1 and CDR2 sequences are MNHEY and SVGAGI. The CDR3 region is CASSPRAMRIAPGQGFDYTF. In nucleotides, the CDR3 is TGTGCCAGCAGCCCTAGAGCTATGAGGATCGCGCCGGGACAGGGGTTTGACTACACCTTC.

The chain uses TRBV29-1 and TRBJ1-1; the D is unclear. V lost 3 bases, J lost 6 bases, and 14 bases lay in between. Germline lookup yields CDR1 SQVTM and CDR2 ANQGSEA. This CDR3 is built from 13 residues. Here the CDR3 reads CSVDTSGVPEAFF. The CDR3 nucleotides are TGCAGCGTTGATACCAGCGGGGTCCCTGAAGCTTTCTTT. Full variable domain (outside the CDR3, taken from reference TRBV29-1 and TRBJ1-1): SAVISQKPSRDICQRGTSLTIQCQVDSQVTMMFWYRQQPGQSLTLIATANQGSEATYESGFVIDKFPISRPNLTFSTLTVSNMSPEDSSIYLCSVDTSGVPEAFFGQGTRLTVV.

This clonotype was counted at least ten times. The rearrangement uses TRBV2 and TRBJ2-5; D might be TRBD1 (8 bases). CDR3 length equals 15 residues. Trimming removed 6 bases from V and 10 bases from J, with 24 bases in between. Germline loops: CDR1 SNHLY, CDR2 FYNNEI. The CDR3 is CASSNGQGGSQSQYF. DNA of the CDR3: TGTGCCAGCAGCAACGGACAGGGAGGGTCCCAGAGCCAGTACTTC.

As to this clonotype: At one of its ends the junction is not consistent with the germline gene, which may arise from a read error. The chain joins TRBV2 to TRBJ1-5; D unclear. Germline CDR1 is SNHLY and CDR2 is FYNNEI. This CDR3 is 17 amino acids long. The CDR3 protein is CASSEWQDLGSNQPQHF. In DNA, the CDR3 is TGTGCCAGCAGTGAGTGGCAGGACCTGGGAAGCAATCAGCCCCAACATTTT.

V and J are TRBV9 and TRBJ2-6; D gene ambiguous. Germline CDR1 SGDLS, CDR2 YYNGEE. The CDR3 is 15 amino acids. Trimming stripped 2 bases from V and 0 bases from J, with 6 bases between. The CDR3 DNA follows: TGTGCCAGCAGCGTCAGACACTCTGGGGCCAACGTCCTGACTTTC. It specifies CASSVRHSGANVLTF.

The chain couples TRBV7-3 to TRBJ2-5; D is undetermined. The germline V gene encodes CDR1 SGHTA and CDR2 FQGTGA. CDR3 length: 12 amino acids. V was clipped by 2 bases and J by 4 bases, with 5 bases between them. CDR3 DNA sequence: TGTGCCAGCAGCTTATTCGTAGAGACCCAGTACTTC. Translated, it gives CASSLFVETQYF.

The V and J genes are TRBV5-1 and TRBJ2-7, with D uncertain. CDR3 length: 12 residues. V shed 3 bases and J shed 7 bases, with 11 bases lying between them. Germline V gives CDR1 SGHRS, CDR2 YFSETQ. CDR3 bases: TGCGCCAGCAGCTCCTGGGGTGCTGAGCAGTACTTC. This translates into CASSSWGAEQYF.

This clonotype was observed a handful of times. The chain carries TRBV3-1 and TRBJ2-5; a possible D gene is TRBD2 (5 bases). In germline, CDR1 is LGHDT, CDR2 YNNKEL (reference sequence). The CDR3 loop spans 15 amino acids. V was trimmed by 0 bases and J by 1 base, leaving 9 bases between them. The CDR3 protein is CASSQDLRAQETQYF. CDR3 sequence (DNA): TGTGCCAGCAGCCAAGATCTGAGGGCCCAAGAGACCCAGTACTTC.

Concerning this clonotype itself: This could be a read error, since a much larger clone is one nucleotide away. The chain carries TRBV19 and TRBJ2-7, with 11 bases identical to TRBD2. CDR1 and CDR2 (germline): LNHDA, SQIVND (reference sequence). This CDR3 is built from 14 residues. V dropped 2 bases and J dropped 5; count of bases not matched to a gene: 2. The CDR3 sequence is CASSITSGGDEQYF. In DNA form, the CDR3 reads TGTGCCAGTAGTATAACTAGCGGGGGCGACGAGCAGTACTTC.

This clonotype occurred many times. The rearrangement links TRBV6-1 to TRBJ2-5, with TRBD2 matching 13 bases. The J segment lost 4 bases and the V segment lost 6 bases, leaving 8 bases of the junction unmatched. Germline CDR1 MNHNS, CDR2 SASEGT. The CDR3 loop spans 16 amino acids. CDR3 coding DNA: TGTGCCAGCAGGGCGCCGGGACTAGCGGGGAGAGAGACCCAGTACTTC. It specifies CASRAPGLAGRETQYF.

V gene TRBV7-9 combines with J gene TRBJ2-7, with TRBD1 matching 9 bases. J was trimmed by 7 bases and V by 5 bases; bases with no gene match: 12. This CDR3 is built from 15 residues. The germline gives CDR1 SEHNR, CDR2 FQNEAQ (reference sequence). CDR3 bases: TGTGCCAGCAGCGCCGGGACAGGGAACTACAATGAGCAGTACTTC. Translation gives CASSAGTGNYNEQYF.

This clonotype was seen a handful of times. In nucleotides, the CDR3 is TGTGCCATCAGTCCGGGCGGGGGCCAAAGCTCCTACAATGAGCAGTTCTTC. This codes for CAISPGGGQSSYNEQFF. The V gene is TRBV10-3, the J gene TRBJ2-1; possible D gene TRBD2, 7 bases. This CDR3 has 17 amino acids. Germline lookup yields CDR1 ENHRY and CDR2 SYGVKD. Trimming cost V 5 bases and J 0 bases, with 17 bases left between them.

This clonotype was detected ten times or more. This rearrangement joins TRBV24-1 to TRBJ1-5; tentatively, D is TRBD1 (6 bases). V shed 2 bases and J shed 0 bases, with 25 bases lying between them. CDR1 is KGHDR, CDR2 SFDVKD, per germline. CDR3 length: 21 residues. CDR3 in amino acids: CATSDCAAGTSTLFSNQPQHF. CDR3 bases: TGTGCCACCAGTGATTGCGCCGCCGGGACAAGTACTCTTTTTAGCAATCAGCCCCAGCATTTT.

In DNA form, the CDR3 reads TGTGCCAGCAGTCCCGGACTAAGGCCCCAGCATTTT. Its translation is CASSPGLRPQHF. The genes are TRBV12-3 or TRBV12-4 and TRBJ1-5; D gene ambiguous. CDR3 size: 12 residues. Trimming cost V 5 bases and J 9 bases, with 11 bases left between them.

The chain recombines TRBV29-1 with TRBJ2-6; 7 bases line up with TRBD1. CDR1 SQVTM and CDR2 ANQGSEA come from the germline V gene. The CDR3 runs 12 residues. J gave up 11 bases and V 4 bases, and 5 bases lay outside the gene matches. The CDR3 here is CSVATGPYVLTF. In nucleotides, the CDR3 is TGCAGCGTTGCGACAGGGCCCTACGTCCTGACTTTC.

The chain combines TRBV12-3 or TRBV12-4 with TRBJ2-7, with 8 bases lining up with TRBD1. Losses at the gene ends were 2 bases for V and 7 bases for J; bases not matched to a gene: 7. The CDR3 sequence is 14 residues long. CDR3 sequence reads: CASSLNQGAGEQYF. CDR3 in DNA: TGTGCCAGCAGTTTAAATCAGGGGGCGGGTGAGCAGTACTTC.

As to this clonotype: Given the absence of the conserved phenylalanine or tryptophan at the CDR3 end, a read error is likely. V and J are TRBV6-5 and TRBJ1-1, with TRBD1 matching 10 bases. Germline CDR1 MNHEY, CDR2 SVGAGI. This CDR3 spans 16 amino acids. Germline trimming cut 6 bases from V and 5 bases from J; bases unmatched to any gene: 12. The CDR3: CASSTFLDRGYTEAFY. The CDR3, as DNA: TGTGCCAGCAGCACCTTCTTGGACAGGGGGTATACTGAAGCTTTCTAT.

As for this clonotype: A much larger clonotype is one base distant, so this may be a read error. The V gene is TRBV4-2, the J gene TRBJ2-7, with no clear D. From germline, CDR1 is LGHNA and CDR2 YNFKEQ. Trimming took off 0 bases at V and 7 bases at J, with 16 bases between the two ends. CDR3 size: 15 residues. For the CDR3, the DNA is TGTGCCAGCAGCCAAGATCTCATCGTGGCGGCGGAGCAGTACTTC. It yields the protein CASSQDLIVAAEQYF.

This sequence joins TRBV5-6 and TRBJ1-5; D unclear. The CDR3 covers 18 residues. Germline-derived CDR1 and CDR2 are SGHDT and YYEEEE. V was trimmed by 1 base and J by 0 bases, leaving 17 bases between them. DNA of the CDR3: TGTGCCAGCAGCTTGCGCCTTATAAGTGGCCGTAGCAATCAGCCCCAGCATTTT. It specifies CASSLRLISGRSNQPQHF.

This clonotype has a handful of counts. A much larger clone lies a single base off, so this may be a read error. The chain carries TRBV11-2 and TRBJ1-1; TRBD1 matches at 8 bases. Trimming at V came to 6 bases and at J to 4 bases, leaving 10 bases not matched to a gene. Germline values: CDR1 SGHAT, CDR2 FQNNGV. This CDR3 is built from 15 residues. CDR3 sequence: CASRLTGARSTEAFF. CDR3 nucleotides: TGTGCCAGCAGATTGACAGGGGCGCGGTCCACTGAAGCTTTCTTT.

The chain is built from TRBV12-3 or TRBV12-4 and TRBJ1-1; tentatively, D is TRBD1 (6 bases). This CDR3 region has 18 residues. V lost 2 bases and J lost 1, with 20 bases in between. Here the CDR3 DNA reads TGTGCCAGCAGTTTAAGGCAGGGGCGGTGGGGTAAGAACACTGAAGCTTTCTTT. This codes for CASSLRQGRWGKNTEAFF.

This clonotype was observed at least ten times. DNA for the CDR3: TGTGCCAGCAGCCCAGGGACAGGGGGTGACTCCTACGAGCAGTACTTC. Translating it yields CASSPGTGGDSYEQYF. This chain connects TRBV7-6 to TRBJ2-7; TRBD1 matches 11 bases. The trim removed 5 bases at V and 0 bases at J, leaving 6 bases unmatched. This CDR3 spans 16 amino acids. Germline V gene data show CDR1 as SGHVS and CDR2 as FNYEAQ.

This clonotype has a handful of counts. The CDR3 DNA is TGTGCCAGCAGTGACTTCATCGATGAGCAGTTCTTC. This gives the protein CASSDFIDEQFF. This chain links TRBV25-1 with TRBJ2-1; D gene unclear. Trimming pared 3 bases from V and 8 bases from J, leaving 8 bases between. The germline V gene encodes CDR1 MGHDK and CDR2 SYGVNS. The length of the CDR3 is 12 residues.

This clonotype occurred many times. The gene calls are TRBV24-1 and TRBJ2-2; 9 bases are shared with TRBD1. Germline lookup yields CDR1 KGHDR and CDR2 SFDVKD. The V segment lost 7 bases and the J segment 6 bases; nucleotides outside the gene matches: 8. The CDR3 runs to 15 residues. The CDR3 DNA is TGTGCCACCAGCCCGGGACAGGGTGTACCCGGGGAGCTGTTTTTT. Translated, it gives CATSPGQGVPGELFF.

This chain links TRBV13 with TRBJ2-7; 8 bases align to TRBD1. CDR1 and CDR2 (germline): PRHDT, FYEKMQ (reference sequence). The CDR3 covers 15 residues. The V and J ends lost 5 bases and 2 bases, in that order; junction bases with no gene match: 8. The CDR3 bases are TGTGCCAGCAGCCTCGGGACAGGATCCACCTACGAGCAGTACTTC. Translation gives CASSLGTGSTYEQYF.

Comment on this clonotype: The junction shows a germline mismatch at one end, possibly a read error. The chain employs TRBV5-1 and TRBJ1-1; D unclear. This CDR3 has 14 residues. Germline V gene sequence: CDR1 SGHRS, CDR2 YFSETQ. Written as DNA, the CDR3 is TGCGCCGGCAGCGTGACTCCTTTGAGCACTGAAGCTTTCTTT. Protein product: CAGSVTPLSTEAFF.